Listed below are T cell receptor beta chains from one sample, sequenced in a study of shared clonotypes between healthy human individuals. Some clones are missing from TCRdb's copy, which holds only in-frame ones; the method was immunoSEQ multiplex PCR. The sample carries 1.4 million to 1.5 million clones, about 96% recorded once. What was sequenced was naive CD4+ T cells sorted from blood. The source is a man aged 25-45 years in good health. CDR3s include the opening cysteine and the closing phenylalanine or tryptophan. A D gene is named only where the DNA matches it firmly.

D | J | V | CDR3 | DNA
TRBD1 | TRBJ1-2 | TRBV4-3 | CASSQDAGQGNYGYTF | TGCGCCAGCAGCCAAGATGCCGGACAGGGGAACTATGGCTACACCTTC
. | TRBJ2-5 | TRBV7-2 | CASSFTDGGLQETQYF | TGTGCCAGCAGCTTTACGGACGGGGGGCTCCAAGAGACCCAGTACTTC
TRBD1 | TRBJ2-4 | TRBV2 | CASSEKGAAKNIQYF | TGTGCCAGCAGTGAAAAGGGGGCAGCCAAAAACATTCAGTACTTC
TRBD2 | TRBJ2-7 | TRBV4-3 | CASSQDSSGASYEQYF | TGCGCCAGCAGCCAAGATTCTAGCGGGGCCTCCTACGAGCAGTACTTC
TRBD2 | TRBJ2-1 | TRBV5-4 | CASSPPGLDYNEQFF | TGTGCCAGCAGCCCGCCGGGACTAGACTACAATGAGCAGTTCTTC
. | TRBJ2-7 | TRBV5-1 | CASSLVGFDTYEQYF | TGCGCCAGCAGCTTGGTCGGGTTCGACACCTACGAGCAGTACTTC
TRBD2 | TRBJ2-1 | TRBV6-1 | CASSGYLGRSYNEQFF | TGTGCCAGCAGTGGCTACCTCGGGAGGTCCTACAATGAGCAGTTCTTC
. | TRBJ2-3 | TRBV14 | CASSHGYLNTQYF | TGTGCCAGCAGCCATGGGTACCTGAACACGCAGTATTTT
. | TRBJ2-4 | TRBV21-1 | CASGDRVVPLNIQYF | TGTGCCAGCGGAGACAGGGTCGTTCCTCTCAACATTCAGTACTTC
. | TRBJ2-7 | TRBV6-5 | CASSSPRQVSSYEQYF | TGTGCCAGCAGTTCACCCAGACAGGTGAGCTCCTACGAGCAGTACTTC
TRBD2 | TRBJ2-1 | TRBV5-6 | CASSGLADYNEQFF | TGTGCCAGCAGTGGACTAGCGGACTACAATGAGCAGTTCTTC